The rows below give T cell receptor beta chains drawn from one sample of a study of cytomegalovirus exposure and HLA in healthy donors. Produced via immunoSEQ multiplex PCR; TCRdb's table is partial and in-frame only. Of around 190,000 clones listed, around 80% are singletons. Sequenced input: PBMCs. The receptors here all came from a young man in good health and CMV-seronegative. Both conserved end residues are trimmed from each CDR3.

>TRBV6-6|TRBJ2-5
ASSYTGTGNQETQY
>TRBV6-1|TRBJ1-6
ASSGRVRSYNSPLH
>TRBV19|.
ASSILRVWGIYEQY
>TRBV7-2|TRBJ2-5
ASSLGRETQY
>TRBV11-2|TRBJ2-3
ASSGKDRQKQY
>TRBV11-2|TRBJ2-1
ASSFHSGQF
>TRBV9|TRBJ1-2
ASSPGDGGWNGYT
>TRBV27|TRBJ1-1
ASSLSGVLNTEAF
>TRBV7-8|.
ASSGEAMGDSYEQY
>TRBV9|TRBJ2-2
ASSPRGTTGELF
>TRBV9|TRBJ2-5
ASSLDSGRREQY
>TRBV7-3|TRBJ2-2
ASSSYTGELF
>TRBV4-1|TRBJ2-5
ASSQPTDQETQY
>TRBV7-8|TRBJ2-7
ASSLGRDREYEQY
>TRBV2|TRBJ1-3
ASSERLTASGNTIY
>TRBV7-2|TRBJ2-1
ASSLVSGRFNEQF
>TRBV19|TRBJ2-4
ASTSGGHLAKNIQY
>TRBV10-2|.
ASATGAEQY
>TRBV6-1|TRBJ2-3
ASSDSGGASWY
>TRBV27|TRBJ1-1
ASSRMTGGTEAF
>TRBV14|TRBJ1-1
ASSQAGIAEAF
>TRBV28|TRBJ1-5
ASRSGTGALNQPQH
>TRBV5-4|TRBJ2-5
ASSWGQGTQETQY
>TRBV6-5|TRBJ2-7
ASSWDRGYEQY
>TRBV19|TRBJ2-7
ASSIGVISTLREQY
>TRBV4-1|TRBJ2-2
ASSPDSFGAGELF
>TRBV5-5|TRBJ2-2
ASSLDGGDIDTGELF
>TRBV6-6|TRBJ1-2
ASTLSHNYGYT
>TRBV7-8|TRBJ1-5
ASSLGGQPQH
>TRBV6-5|TRBJ2-5
ASSLLLGIQETQY
>TRBV18|TRBJ1-2
ASSPLTAGGNGYT
>TRBV10-2|TRBJ1-1
ASSKRQGGDTEAF
>TRBV27|TRBJ2-5
ASSPTSMTGTQY
>TRBV7-6|TRBJ2-2
ASSPPGREGYTGELF
>TRBV4-3|TRBJ1-3
ASSQDPDRAGGNTIY
>TRBV7-2|TRBJ1-4
ASSLQGSHNEKLF
>TRBV7-2|TRBJ2-1
ASSLVPPVNEQF
>TRBV5-4|TRBJ2-3
ASSPKSNTDTQY
>TRBV7-2|TRBJ2-7
ASTSRTGAGAYEQY
>TRBV19|TRBJ1-5
ASTIQGYQPQH
>TRBV19|TRBJ2-1
ASSRGRLTYHNEQF
>TRBV15|TRBJ1-4
ATSRDRQGYYGKLF
>TRBV6-5|TRBJ1-3
ASSPLEGNRNTIY
>TRBV7-2|TRBJ1-2
ASSLEAVTGRGYT
>TRBV30|TRBJ1-4
AHGQGATNEKLF
>TRBV15|TRBJ2-7
ATGKDRGIYEQY
>TRBV27|TRBJ1-1
ASSFSGTEAF
>TRBV6-6|TRBJ2-1
ASRSGGLYNEQF
>TRBV7-9|TRBJ2-5
ASSLKEYPRETQY
>TRBV6-1|TRBJ2-3
ASSARGDTQY
>TRBV11-2|TRBJ2-1
ASSSGLAGYNEQF